This T cell receptor beta chain comes out of a study of CXCR3-negative and CXCR3-positive naive CD8 T cells. Study findings and constraints: The TRB CDR3s that CXCR3-positive naive cells carried were more hydrophobic than those of CXCR3-negative naive cells. In both naive subsets diversity was comparably high, whereas memory CD8+ cells showed much lower diversity.

Germline V CDR1 and CDR2: SGHRS, YFSETQ. CDR3 size: 14 residues. UMI-labeled 5' RACE yielded the TRB cDNA libraries. No DNA is given; TCRdb re-called the 5' RACE reads and lists each CDR3 protein once. The sample table includes tens of thousands of distinct CDR3 sequences. A CD45RO-CCR7+CD27+CD95- profile was what naive CD8+ T cells displayed. A remark on this clonotype: The antigen is undetermined.

Sequenced material: naive CXCR3- CD8+ T cells from blood. Subset: CD45RO-CCR7+CD27+CD95- naive CD8+ T cells lacking CXCR3 (TNR3-). The clonotype comes from a human donor in good health. Some clones in this sample may be carry-over from other donors' samples. The chain carries TRBV5-1 and TRBJ2-1; TCRdb's assignment of TRBD1 cannot be checked, as there is no DNA. CDR3 amino acids: CASGRTGPANEQFF.